This T cell receptor beta chain was sequenced for a study of blood T cell repertoires in COVID-19. Study at large: COVID-19 samples from acute and convalescent phases originated in the United States, Italy and Spain.

The CDR3 runs 17 residues. Per the study methods: The assay estimated nucleated cells by amplifying reference gene primers. Clones were read by immunoSEQ multiplex PCR, and TCRdb kept only the in-frame ones, dropping some. For V, J and clone size, that table is used; D and trimming come from the DNA. Of tens of thousands of clones in the sample, approximately 90% were seen once. This chain connects TRBV21-1 to TRBJ2-5; TRBD2 is the table's D call, not checked against the DNA. TRBV21-1 is reported as a pseudogene. Material for sequencing was peripheral blood. This sequence originates from an elderly man with acute or convalescent COVID-19. Here the CDR3 reads CASSNGTRTSKFLTQYF. The DNA of the CDR3 is TGTGCCAGCAGCAACGGAACGAGGACTAGCAAGTTCCTAACCCAGTACTTC.